These 23 T cell receptor beta chains share one sample of origin, sequenced in a study of regulatory T cells in long-lasting Graves disease. Time point: newly diagnosed GD, antithyroid drugs for less than 3 months. PBMC RNA was the source of the TCR library. CDR3-region Arm-PCR and iRepertoire HTBI primers produced the TCR beta libraries. TCRdb reprocessed the multiplex PCR reads with MiXCR, giving one entry per CDR3 protein. Counted here are more than 400,000 distinct CDR3 sequences, 15% to 20% occurring once; the ten biggest clones make up 12%. The same specimen was also included in a second study, on T cells in Graves' hyperthyroidism and ophthalmopathy.

The material was peripheral blood mononuclear cells (PBMCs), obtained at new diagnosis, from a patient treated with antithyroid drugs. The source is a man in his forties with Graves disease.

The V and J genes are TRBV11-2 and TRBJ2-1; 11 bases line up with TRBD2. In germline, CDR1 is SGHAT, CDR2 FQNNGV. CDR3 length equals 14 residues. V dropped 6 bases and J dropped 7; count of bases not matched to a gene: 5. The DNA for the CDR3 is TGTGCCAGCAGTCGGACTAGCGGGCCAAATGAGCAGTTCTTC. It codes for CASSRTSGPNEQFF.

This clonotype is a singleton in its sample. This sequence joins TRBV9 and TRBJ2-2, with TRBD2 as a possible D gene (6 bases). The CDR3 sequence is 16 residues long. The V end was cut by 0 bases, the J end by 6 bases, with 15 bases between. Germline-derived CDR1 and CDR2 are SGDLS and YYNGEE. CDR3 DNA: TGTGCCAGCAGCGTAGCTCTGGGGGGTATGGCCGGGGAGCTGTTTTTT. Its translation is CASSVALGGMAGELFF.

This clonotype was counted ten times or more. The chain carries TRBV11-2 and TRBJ2-7; TRBD2 matches at 9 bases. Germline loops: CDR1 SGHAT, CDR2 FQNNGV. This CDR3 has 16 residues. The trim removed 5 bases at V and 3 bases at J, leaving 11 bases unmatched. CDR3 residues: CASSQFGLAPSYEQYF. The DNA for the CDR3 is TGTGCCAGCAGCCAATTCGGACTAGCGCCAAGCTACGAGCAGTACTTC.

This clonotype was seen repeatedly, ten times or more. The chain joins TRBV28 to TRBJ2-7, with D perhaps matching TRBD1 (6 bases). CDR3 length: 13 residues. The germline V gene has CDR1 MDHEN and CDR2 SYDVKM. The ends were cut back, 6 bases at V and 2 bases at J, with 11 bases in the middle. The CDR3 DNA follows: TGTGCCAGCAGAGGCCCAGGGGCCTACGAGCAGTACTTC. Amino acids: CASRGPGAYEQYF.

With respect to this clonotype: One end of the junction varies from germline; a read error may be responsible. The gene calls are TRBV5-1 and TRBJ2-7; TRBD2 matches 7 bases. The CDR3 has 14 residues. Germline V gene lookup returns CDR1 SGHRS and CDR2 YFSETQ. CDR3 in DNA: TGTGCCAGCAGCCAAGGGTCTAGCGGATACGAGCAGTACTTC. Its translation is CASSQGSSGYEQYF.

The V call is TRBV19, the J call TRBJ2-5; D not resolved. Germline V gene lookup returns CDR1 LNHDA and CDR2 SQIVND (reference sequence). V lost 9 bases to trimming and J lost 4 bases, with 12 bases between them. This CDR3 contains 12 residues. Here the CDR3 reads CASGPWGETQYF. The CDR3 nucleotides are TGTGCCAGCGGACCCTGGGGAGAGACCCAGTACTTC.

This clonotype was recorded many times. The V and J genes are TRBV12-3 or TRBV12-4 and TRBJ1-3, with D possibly being TRBD1 (6 bases). This CDR3 comprises 14 residues. Trimming removed 6 bases from V and 2 bases from J, with 11 bases in between. CDR3 region: CASRLQGTGNTIYF. CDR3 bases: TGTGCCAGCAGGCTACAGGGTACTGGAAACACCATATATTTT.

This clonotype was recorded many times. The chain couples TRBV28 to TRBJ2-1, with 12 bases lining up with TRBD2. V gave up 5 bases and J gave up 7 bases; unmatched junction bases: 9. Germline-derived CDR1 and CDR2 are MDHEN and SYDVKM. The CDR3 is made up of 16 amino acids. The CDR3 loop reads CASSIPGLAGMNEQFF. CDR3 DNA sequence: TGTGCCAGCAGTATCCCGGGACTAGCGGGTATGAATGAGCAGTTCTTC.

The chain employs TRBV24-1 and TRBJ1-2; possibly TRBD1 for D (6 bases). The CDR3 runs to 13 residues. V was cut by 3 bases and J by 8 bases, with 12 bases left in between. Per germline, CDR1 KGHDR and CDR2 SFDVKD. CDR3 sequence reads: CATSDRTAPGYTF. Written as DNA, the CDR3 is TGTGCCACCAGTGATAGGACAGCGCCAGGCTACACCTTC.

This clonotype was counted many times. V gene TRBV5-1 combines with J gene TRBJ1-3; unclear D gene. Germline V lookup: CDR1 SGHRS, CDR2 YFSETQ. The CDR3 extends over 15 amino acids. V lost 4 bases to trimming and J lost 0 bases, with 11 bases between them. DNA of the CDR3: TGCGCCAGCAGCCTTGCGGACTTCTCTGGAAACACCATATATTTT. Protein sequence: CASSLADFSGNTIYF.

The table lists this clonotype with many counts. The rearrangement links TRBV28 to TRBJ1-1, with 7 bases aligning to TRBD1. This CDR3 contains 15 residues. Germline V CDR1 and CDR2: MDHEN, SYDVKM. V shed 4 bases and J 11 bases; nucleotides not matched to a gene: 16. The CDR3 loop is CASSSRRRTGVVAFF. The CDR3 nucleotides read TGTGCCAGCAGTTCCCGCCGTCGAACAGGGGTTGTTGCTTTCTTT.

The chain couples TRBV10-3 to TRBJ1-5, with TRBD1 matching 9 bases. This CDR3 spans 13 amino acids. The J segment lost 7 bases and the V segment lost 8 bases, leaving 6 bases of the junction unmatched. Per germline, CDR1 ENHRY and CDR2 SYGVKD. Here the CDR3 DNA reads TGTGCCATCGGGGGACAGGGATCACAGCCCCAGCATTTT. Protein sequence: CAIGGQGSQPQHF.

Only a few counts were recorded for this clonotype. V usage is TRBV24-1 and J usage is TRBJ2-1; D possibly corresponds to TRBD2 (6 bases). Trimming took off 3 bases at V and 9 bases at J, with 17 bases between the two ends. CDR1 is KGHDR, CDR2 SFDVKD, per germline. The CDR3 sequence is 15 residues long. CDR3 sequence: CATSDARSREIEQFF. CDR3 nucleotide sequence: TGTGCCACCAGTGATGCACGATCCCGGGAGATTGAGCAGTTCTTC.

This clonotype appeared a few times. The J gene is TRBJ2-2, the V gene TRBV27; no clear D gene. CDR1 and CDR2 from the germline V gene are MNHEY and SMNVEV (reference sequence). CDR3 length: 16 amino acids. The V end lost 5 bases, the J end lost 0 bases, and 13 bases lay between the germline ends. The CDR3 region has the DNA TGTGCCAGCAGTCTTCTCCGACCCACGAACACCGGGGAGCTGTTTTTT. As protein: CASSLLRPTNTGELFF.

This clonotype was seen repeatedly, ten times or more. This chain's CDR3 is CASSLSQVNQPQHF. The CDR3 coding sequence is TGTGCCAGCAGTTTATCCCAGGTCAATCAGCCCCAGCATTTT. The gene calls are TRBV28 and TRBJ1-5; D is unresolved. Germline lookup yields CDR1 MDHEN and CDR2 SYDVKM. The CDR3 extends over 14 amino acids. V lost 1 base and J lost 3, with 7 bases in between.

The chain joins TRBV27 to TRBJ2-2, with TRBD2 matching over 8 bases. This CDR3 spans 17 amino acids. Trimming at V came to 5 bases and at J to 6 bases, leaving 14 bases not matched to a gene. Germline CDR1 and CDR2: MNHEY and SMNVEV (reference sequence). Here the CDR3 DNA reads TGTGCCAGCAGTAGGACTAGCCGGAGGGATTTTTCCGGGGAGCTGTTTTTT. It is translated as CASSRTSRRDFSGELFF.

The J gene is TRBJ2-7, the V gene TRBV24-1; no reliable D call. CDR1 is KGHDR and CDR2 is SFDVKD in the germline V gene. The CDR3 contains 10 residues. V lost 5 bases and J lost 5, with 3 bases in between. This CDR3 reads CATSGHEQYF. DNA of the CDR3: TGTGCCACCAGTGGTCACGAGCAGTACTTC.

Worth noting for this clonotype: A read error is possible here, since a much larger clone lies one base away. This chain uses TRBV20-1 with TRBJ2-3; 9 bases align to TRBD2. With 3 bases clipped from V and 4 bases from J, the junction kept 17 bases outside the gene matches. Germline V gene lookup returns CDR1 DFQATT and CDR2 SNEGSKA (reference sequence). CDR3 length equals 18 residues. CDR3 sequence reads: CSARPILNPSGVPDTQYF. The CDR3 DNA follows: TGCAGTGCTAGGCCTATCCTCAACCCTAGCGGGGTCCCAGATACGCAGTATTTT.

This clonotype has at least ten counts. V usage is TRBV20-1 and J usage is TRBJ2-1, with TRBD2 matching over 7 bases. The length of the CDR3 is 13 residues. V gave up 6 bases and J gave up 7 bases; unmatched junction bases: 9. Germline CDR1 reads DFQATT; CDR2 reads SNEGSKA (reference sequence). CDR3 residues: CSAPNRAGNEQFF. The CDR3 DNA sequence: TGCAGTGCCCCAAATCGAGCGGGGAATGAGCAGTTCTTC.

The chain couples TRBV4-2 to TRBJ2-7; no reliable D call. The CDR3 is made up of 14 amino acids. CDR1 is LGHNA, CDR2 YNFKEQ, per germline. Trimming cost V 0 bases and J 3 bases, with 9 bases left between them. The CDR3 region is CASSQEGVIYEQYF. The CDR3 nucleotides read TGTGCCAGCAGCCAAGAAGGAGTAATCTACGAGCAGTACTTC.

In its sample, this clonotype was seen a few times. The V gene is TRBV19, the J gene TRBJ1-6; D possibly corresponds to TRBD1 (6 bases). Trimming took off 6 bases at V and 13 bases at J, with 16 bases between the two ends. Germline assignment: CDR1 LNHDA and CDR2 SQIVND (reference sequence). The CDR3 is made up of 13 amino acids. This CDR3 reads CASRKDGDRPLHF. CDR3 bases: TGTGCCAGTAGAAAGGATGGCGACAGGCCCCTCCACTTT.

This clonotype was counted only a few times. The rearrangement uses TRBV29-1 and TRBJ1-5, with 8 nucleotides matching TRBD1. The length of the CDR3 is 13 residues. Losses at the gene ends were 4 bases for V and 5 bases for J; bases not matched to a gene: 4. Germline CDR1 and CDR2: SQVTM and ANQGSEA. CDR3 DNA sequence: TGCAGCGTTGCAGGGGGCTTCGATCAGCCCCAGCATTTT. It translates to CSVAGGFDQPQHF.

This clonotype was detected a few times. The chain combines TRBV6-5 with TRBJ2-4, with D possibly being TRBD2 (5 bases). Trimming pared 2 bases from V and 3 bases from J, leaving 14 bases between. The germline V gene encodes CDR1 MNHEY and CDR2 SVGAGI. The CDR3 runs 16 residues. Here the CDR3 DNA reads TGTGCCAGCAGTTACCCCCCGGGAAGGAACAAAAACATTCAGTACTTC. Protein product: CASSYPPGRNKNIQYF.